This TCR beta chain stems from a study of blood T cell repertoires in COVID-19. For the study at large: The samples span acute and convalescent COVID-19 from the United States, Italy and Spain.

As processed by the authors: Estimation of nucleated cell counts relied on the amplification of reference gene primers. The table came from immunoSEQ multiplex PCR; TCRdb's copy has only in-frame clones and leaves some out. V and J calls and clone size come straight from that table; D and trimming were deduced from the DNA. The profile covers approximately 310,000 clones, with 80% to 90% appearing a single time and about 7.8% taken by the ten largest. The CDR3 totals 14 residues. CDR1 SGHAT and CDR2 FQNNGV come from the germline V gene. Trimming removed 1 base at V and 8 bases at J, with 11 bases between.

V usage is TRBV11-2 and J usage is TRBJ1-4; D perhaps matches TRBD1 (6 bases). The source material was peripheral blood. This sequence originates from a woman aged 45-65 years who had recovered from COVID-19. The CDR3 region is CASSLGQGLEKLFF. DNA of the CDR3: TGTGCCAGCAGCTTAGGCCAGGGGCTAGAAAAACTGTTTTTT.